One sample yielded the 30 T cell receptor beta chains listed below, sequenced in a study of spatial heterogeneity in lung cancer. Overall study results and limits: Tumor mutation counts were tracked by expanded intratumoral alpha and beta TCR counts.

TCRdb reprocessed the 5' RACE reads with MiXCR, giving one entry per CDR3 protein. Of thousands of distinct CDR3 sequences in the sample, around 7% are singletons; the top ten hold 8.3%. The sample's time point: sample taken at primary tumor resection. Their recognized antigens are unknown. The source was lung tumor tissue, collected at surgery. The receptor set was obtained from a male donor with early-stage non-small cell lung cancer.

The chain carries TRBV11-2 and TRBJ1-1; D is unclear. The V end lost 2 bases, the J end lost 0 bases, and 10 bases lay between the germline ends. The CDR3 contains 15 residues. The V gene's germline CDR1 is SGHAT and CDR2 FQNNGV. This chain's CDR3 is CASSLRGLMNTEAFF. In DNA, the CDR3 is TGTGCCAGCAGCTTACGCGGACTAATGAACACTGAAGCTTTCTTT.

This clonotype occurred a few times. CDR3 sequence reads: CASSLLAGGRGIDTQYF. The CDR3 nucleotides are TGTGCCAGCAGCTTATTAGCGGGGGGGCGAGGAATAGATACGCAGTATTTT. V is TRBV11-3 and J is TRBJ2-3, with 11 bases that match TRBD2. Germline V CDR1 and CDR2: SGHNT, YENEEA. With V trimmed by 2 bases and J by 5 bases, 9 bases remained unmatched. The CDR3 runs 17 residues.

This clonotype rates as medium-sized. The rearrangement joins TRBV6-1 to TRBJ1-1; the match to TRBD1 covers 9 bases. This CDR3 is 16 amino acids long. Germline V gene sequence: CDR1 MNHNS, CDR2 SASEGT. The trim removed 6 bases at V and 4 bases at J, leaving 12 bases unmatched. CDR3 amino acids: CASRGQGDFTGTEAFF. The CDR3 DNA reads TGTGCCAGCAGGGGACAGGGAGATTTTACGGGCACTGAAGCTTTCTTT.

This clonotype is medium-sized. The V call is TRBV28, the J call TRBJ2-7; 8 nucleotides match TRBD1. V lost 4 bases to trimming and J lost 7 bases; unmatched junction nucleotides: 9. Germline CDR1 MDHEN, CDR2 SYDVKM. This CDR3 region has 14 residues. The CDR3 nucleotides are TGTGCCAGCAGTTCCGGACAGGGTCCATGGGAGCAGTACTTC. It yields the protein CASSSGQGPWEQYF.

This clonotype was observed at least ten times. The gene calls are TRBV4-3 and TRBJ2-3, with D possibly called TRBD1 or TRBD2 (6 bases each). V was shortened by 3 bases and J by 0 bases, with 13 bases between the two germline ends. This CDR3 spans 16 amino acids. In germline, CDR1 is LGHNA, CDR2 YSLEER. In DNA, the CDR3 is TGCGCCAGCAGCCAGGGTTTAGGGGGGAGCACAGATACGCAGTATTTT. This translates into CASSQGLGGSTDTQYF.

This clonotype was counted ten times or more. J is TRBJ2-4 and V is TRBV7-8, with 9 bases identical to TRBD2. Losses at the gene ends were 4 bases for V and 0 bases for J; bases not matched to a gene: 10. The germline V gene has CDR1 SGHVS and CDR2 FQNEAQ. The CDR3 is 18 amino acids. The CDR3 coding sequence is TGTGCCAGCAGCTCCCCCATAGCGGGGGTACTAGCCAAAAACATTCAGTACTTC. It translates to CASSSPIAGVLAKNIQYF.

This clonotype was seen more than once but under ten times. This chain connects TRBV24-1 to TRBJ2-3, with D hard to call. Trimming cost V 2 bases and J 3 bases, with 8 bases left between them. Germline-derived CDR1 and CDR2 are KGHDR and SFDVKD. The CDR3 runs 14 residues. CDR3 loop: CATSDSRWTDTQYF. In DNA, the CDR3 is TGTGCCACCAGTGATTCCCGGTGGACAGATACGCAGTATTTT.

This chain uses TRBV3-1 with TRBJ2-5, with 7 nucleotides matching TRBD2. Germline CDR1 reads LGHDT; CDR2 reads YNNKEL (reference sequence). The CDR3 totals 17 residues. V shed 7 bases, J shed 4 bases, and the junction held 18 bases outside the gene matches. CDR3: CASKPPGGGGPGETQYF. The CDR3 bases are TGTGCCAGCAAACCCCCGGGCGGGGGAGGGCCGGGAGAGACCCAGTACTTC.

The chain is built from TRBV11-3 and TRBJ1-1, with no clear D. Germline CDR1 reads SGHNT; CDR2 reads YENEEA. V lost 1 base to trimming and J lost 5 bases, with 5 bases between them. The length of the CDR3 is 12 residues. CDR3 residues: CASSLGDTEAFF. The CDR3 DNA follows: TGTGCCAGCAGCTTAGGGGATACTGAAGCTTTCTTT.

The chain uses TRBV20-1 and TRBJ2-7, with D possibly called TRBD1 or TRBD2 (6 bases each). Germline V gene sequence: CDR1 DFQATT, CDR2 SNEGSKA (reference sequence). V shed 0 bases and J shed 5 bases, with 17 bases lying between them. The CDR3 extends over 15 amino acids. The CDR3 nucleotides are TGCAGTGCTAGAGATGTGGGGGGCGCGTTACACGAGCAGTACTTC. This translates into CSARDVGGALHEQYF.

Many counts were recorded for this clonotype. The CDR3 protein is CSVRKSGSSYEQYF. The CDR3 DNA reads as TGCAGCGTGAGGAAATCGGGAAGCTCCTACGAGCAGTACTTC. The gene calls are TRBV29-1 and TRBJ2-7; TRBD2 is a possible D gene (5 bases). From germline, CDR1 is SQVTM and CDR2 ANQGSEA. CDR3 size: 14 residues. V lost 6 bases to trimming and J lost 0 bases, with 15 bases between them.

This clonotype rates as medium-sized (0.01 to 0.1%). The chain joins TRBV28 to TRBJ2-3; TRBD2 aligns across 7 bases. The CDR3 has 16 residues. V lost 3 bases, J lost 2 bases, and 8 bases stayed unmatched. The germline V gene encodes CDR1 MDHEN and CDR2 SYDVKM. The CDR3 reads CASSFPPERDTDTQYF. As DNA, the CDR3 is TGTGCCAGCAGTTTCCCTCCGGAGCGGGACACAGATACGCAGTATTTT.

This clonotype is medium-sized in the sample. The J gene is TRBJ1-3, the V gene TRBV5-1; no clear D gene. Germline V gene sequence: CDR1 SGHRS, CDR2 YFSETQ. CDR3 length: 16 residues. V lost 0 bases and J 8 bases, leaving 18 bases between the germline ends. CDR3 DNA: TGCGCCAGCAGCTTGGTCGGGAGGATGCCGGTTGACACCATATATTTT. This codes for CASSLVGRMPVDTIYF.

This clonotype was seen at least ten times. The chain carries TRBV20-1 and TRBJ2-1; a weak D match, TRBD1 (6 bases). Trimming left V 5 bases short and J 9 bases short, with 20 bases between. CDR3 length equals 14 residues. CDR1 and CDR2 from the germline V gene are DFQATT and SNEGSKA (reference sequence). This CDR3 is CSAPRTAPASEQFF. The CDR3 nucleotides read TGCAGTGCTCCTCGGACAGCCCCCGCGAGTGAGCAGTTCTTC.

This clonotype is a singleton in its sample. The conserved final phenylalanine or tryptophan is absent from the CDR3, which likely points to a read error. This sequence joins TRBV6-1 and TRBJ1-4, with a weak D call TRBD1 (5 bases). The CDR3 is made up of 15 amino acids. In germline, CDR1 is MNHNS, CDR2 SASEGT. This CDR3 reads CVTIRGGSTNEKLFS. Written as DNA, the CDR3 is TGTGTCACCATCCGTGGGGGGAGTACTAATGAAAAACTGTTTTCT.

The rearrangement links TRBV27 to TRBJ2-2; D ambiguous. CDR3 length: 14 amino acids. CDR1 MNHEY and CDR2 SMNVEV come from the germline V gene (reference sequence). With 7 bases removed from V and 0 bases from J, the gap between germline ends came to 9 bases. The CDR3 bases are TGTGCCAGCAAGACAAATACGAACACCGGGGAGCTGTTTTTT. Translating gives CASKTNTNTGELFF.

This clonotype was recorded many times. The J gene is TRBJ2-1, the V gene TRBV20-1; 8 nucleotides match TRBD2. Germline CDR1 reads DFQATT; CDR2 reads SNEGSKA (reference sequence). Trimming removed 6 bases from V and 3 bases from J; junction bases left unmatched: 4. The CDR3 extends over 13 amino acids. The DNA of the CDR3 is TGCAGTGCCCCCGGGACTAGCTACAATGAGCAGTTCTTC. It encodes CSAPGTSYNEQFF.

The chain uses TRBV3-1 and TRBJ2-3; 10 bases align to TRBD2. Germline lookup yields CDR1 LGHDT and CDR2 YNNKEL (reference sequence). CDR3 length: 16 residues. V gave up 3 bases and J gave up 0 bases; unmatched junction bases: 3. As DNA, the CDR3 is TGTGCCAGCAGCCAGAGGGGACTAGCGAGCACAGATACGCAGTATTTT. Encoded protein: CASSQRGLASTDTQYF.

This clonotype was counted many times. The CDR3 region has the DNA TGTGCCAGCAGCCCGGGGAGGGGTGACCAAGAGACCCAGTACTTC. Translating gives CASSPGRGDQETQYF. This rearrangement joins TRBV4-2 to TRBJ2-5; 7 nucleotides line up with TRBD2. Per the germline V gene, CDR1 is LGHNA and CDR2 is YNFKEQ. The CDR3 covers 15 residues. Trimming at V came to 4 bases and at J to 0 bases, leaving 5 bases not matched to a gene.

The table lists this clonotype with many counts. The gene calls are TRBV6-5 and TRBJ2-1; 11 nucleotides agree with TRBD2. The CDR3 length is 15 residues. Trimming removed 6 bases from V and 1 base from J; junction bases left unmatched: 2. Germline V gene lookup returns CDR1 MNHEY and CDR2 SVGAGI. The CDR3 DNA sequence: TGTGCCAGCAGGTTAGCGGGAGGGTCCTACAATGAGCAGTTCTTC. Translation: CASRLAGGSYNEQFF.

In its sample, this clonotype is medium-sized. This chain uses TRBV7-8 with TRBJ1-1, with D unresolved. The CDR3 extends over 15 amino acids. Germline V lookup: CDR1 SGHVS, CDR2 FQNEAQ. Trimming shortened V by 6 bases and J by 1 base, and 15 bases separated the two germline ends. The CDR3: CASRKEWGSNTEAFF. In DNA form, the CDR3 reads TGTGCCAGCAGAAAGGAGTGGGGATCGAACACTGAAGCTTTCTTT.

This clonotype was observed at least ten times. The chain is built from TRBV7-2 and TRBJ1-5; D call uncertain. V lost 1 base to trimming and J lost 3 bases, with 10 bases between them. The CDR3 spans 15 residues. The germline gives CDR1 SGHTA, CDR2 FQGNSA. The chain's CDR3 is CASSLGRWDNQPQHF. The DNA for the CDR3 is TGTGCCAGCAGCTTAGGTCGTTGGGACAATCAGCCCCAGCATTTT. Variable domain in full (rest from reference TRBV7-2 and TRBJ1-5): GAGVSQSPSNKVTEKGKDVELRCDPISGHTALYWYRQSLGQGLEFLIYFQGNSAPDKSGLPSDRFSAERTGGSVSTLTIQRTQQEDSAVYLCASSLGRWDNQPQHFGDGTRLSIL.

This clonotype was found many times. The rearrangement joins TRBV12-3 or TRBV12-4 to TRBJ1-3; D gene uncertain. This CDR3 region has 14 residues. V was shortened by 7 bases and J by 0 bases, with 10 bases between the two germline ends. The CDR3 protein is CASTPQSSGNTIYF. CDR3 sequence (DNA): TGTGCCAGCACCCCGCAGTCCTCTGGAAACACCATATATTTT.

This clonotype is labeled as medium-sized. DNA for the CDR3: TGTGCCAGCAGCGTTCGGGAGGGCCGCACCGGGGAGCTGTTTTTT. Protein: CASSVREGRTGELFF. The chain joins TRBV9 to TRBJ2-2, with 8 bases aligning to TRBD2. This CDR3 region has 15 residues. Unmatched junction bases numbered 4, after V lost 2 bases and J lost 4 bases. Germline values: CDR1 SGDLS, CDR2 YYNGEE.

By share, this clonotype ranks as medium-sized. This chain links TRBV28 with TRBJ2-1, with 9 bases aligning to TRBD2. V dropped 1 base and J dropped 0; count of bases not matched to a gene: 1. The CDR3 runs 16 residues. Germline CDR1 MDHEN, CDR2 SYDVKM. In DNA form, the CDR3 reads TGTGCCAGCAGTTTATTTAGCGGGAGCTCCTACAATGAGCAGTTCTTC. Its translation: CASSLFSGSSYNEQFF.

By share, this clonotype counts as medium-sized. The chain links TRBV10-2 to TRBJ2-1; D may be TRBD2 (6 bases). The ends were cut back, 8 bases at V and 8 bases at J, with 19 bases in the middle. This CDR3 has 14 amino acids. CDR1 is WSHSY, CDR2 SAAADI, per germline. The CDR3 reads CASGRGSGGYEQFF. CDR3 DNA sequence: TGCGCCAGCGGACGGGGGAGCGGAGGGTATGAGCAGTTCTTC.

By share of the sample, this clonotype is medium-sized. The J gene is TRBJ2-1, the V gene TRBV6-1; a weak D match, TRBD1 (5 bases). The germline CDR1 and CDR2 sequences are MNHNS and SASEGT. This CDR3 region has 15 residues. V was cut by 7 bases and J by 4 bases, with 17 bases left in between. Here the CDR3 reads CASIYTGKGYNEQFF. The CDR3 DNA sequence: TGTGCCAGCATTTATACAGGAAAGGGGTACAATGAGCAGTTCTTC.

In DNA form, the CDR3 reads TGCGCCAGCAGCCAAGATCGTCGTTCGCTTAGCGGGGCGAACAATGAGCAGTTCTTC. Translation gives CASSQDRRSLSGANNEQFF. The chain combines TRBV4-1 with TRBJ2-1; TRBD2 aligns across 8 bases. The germline V gene encodes CDR1 MGHRA and CDR2 YSYEKL. There are 19 residues in the CDR3. V lost 0 bases and J lost 5; bases outside the gene matches: 15.

This clonotype was seen many times. The CDR3 sequence: CASSLDYGATRTGELFF. The CDR3 nucleotides are TGTGCCAGCAGCTTAGACTACGGAGCCACGAGGACCGGGGAGCTGTTTTTT. The chain links TRBV11-3 to TRBJ2-2; D call uncertain. This CDR3 comprises 17 residues. From germline, CDR1 is SGHNT and CDR2 YENEEA. Trimming pared 0 bases from V and 5 bases from J, leaving 16 bases between.

In this sample, this clonotype is medium-sized. The chain employs TRBV20-1 and TRBJ1-5; TRBD1 aligns across 7 bases. V lost 2 bases, J lost 6 bases, and 13 bases stayed unmatched. Germline V gene data show CDR1 as DFQATT and CDR2 as SNEGSKA (reference sequence). This CDR3 region has 16 residues. CDR3 in DNA: TGCAGTGCTAGACCGACTCCCGGAGGGGACAGTCAGCCCCAGCATTTT. Its protein is CSARPTPGGDSQPQHF.